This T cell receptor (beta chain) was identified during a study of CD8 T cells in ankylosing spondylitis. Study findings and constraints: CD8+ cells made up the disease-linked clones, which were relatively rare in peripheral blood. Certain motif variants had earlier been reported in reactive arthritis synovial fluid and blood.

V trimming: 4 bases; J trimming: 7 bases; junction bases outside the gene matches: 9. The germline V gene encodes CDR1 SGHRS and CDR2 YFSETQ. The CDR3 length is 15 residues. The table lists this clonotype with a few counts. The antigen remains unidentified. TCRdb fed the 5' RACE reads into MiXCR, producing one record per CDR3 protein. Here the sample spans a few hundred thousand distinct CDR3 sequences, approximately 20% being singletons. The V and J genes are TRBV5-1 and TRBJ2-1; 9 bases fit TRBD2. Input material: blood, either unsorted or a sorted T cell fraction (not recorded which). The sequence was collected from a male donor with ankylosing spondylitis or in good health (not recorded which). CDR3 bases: TGCGCCAGCAGCCCTAGCAGCGGGAGGTTAAATGAGCAGTTCTTC. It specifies CASSPSSGRLNEQFF.